This TCR beta chain was captured by sequencing in a study of blood T cell repertoires in COVID-19. Study-level information: Samples taken during acute and convalescent COVID-19 were collected in the United States, Italy and Spain.

The table came from immunoSEQ multiplex PCR; TCRdb's copy has only in-frame clones and leaves some out. The sample carries approximately 240,000 clones, around 84% recorded once. The sequence came from a woman aged 55-70 years who had recovered from COVID-19. The sequenced material came from peripheral blood.

CDR3 sequence (DNA): TGCGCCAGCAGTGAGTCAGCGACTAAGGGCCAGCATTTT. It encodes CASSESATKGQHF. The V and J genes are TRBV10-1 and TRBJ1-5; no clear D gene. CDR3 length equals 13 residues. The germline V gene has CDR1 WNHNN and CDR2 SYGVQD (reference sequence). V dropped 0 bases and J dropped 12 bases, with 12 bases sitting between them.